This T cell receptor (beta chain) was observed in a study of cytomegalovirus exposure and HLA in healthy donors. Points from the study as a whole: Follow-up analysis seemed to connect common viral pathogens with several of the most significant clusters identified. Later on, analysis showed that most CMV-associated TCR beta chains appeared to be HLA-restricted. A later analysis reportedly found that, within productive TCRs, an Asian-associated ancestry cluster had fewer N-insertions than the mean observed across the roughly 610 donors.

PCR involved 60 Vbeta and 13 Jbeta primers. Profiling relied on immunoSEQ multiplex PCR, and the TCRdb table lists in-frame clones only, not all of them. This table holds about 76,000 clones, approximately 79% found once. This CDR3 region has 13 residues. V dropped 4 bases and J dropped 9 bases, with 14 bases sitting between them. Germline V gene data show CDR1 as SGHNT and CDR2 as YYREEE (reference sequence). This clone was counted between two and nine times. Its cognate antigen is unknown. V and J are TRBV5-4 and TRBJ1-5, with D possibly TRBD1 on 6 matching bases. Sequenced sample: PBMCs. The clonotype was recovered from a man aged 25 to 40 in good health and CMV-seronegative. The DNA for the CDR3 is TGTGCCAGCAGCATAGACAGGAGTCGGCCCCAGCATTTT. It specifies CASSIDRSRPQHF.